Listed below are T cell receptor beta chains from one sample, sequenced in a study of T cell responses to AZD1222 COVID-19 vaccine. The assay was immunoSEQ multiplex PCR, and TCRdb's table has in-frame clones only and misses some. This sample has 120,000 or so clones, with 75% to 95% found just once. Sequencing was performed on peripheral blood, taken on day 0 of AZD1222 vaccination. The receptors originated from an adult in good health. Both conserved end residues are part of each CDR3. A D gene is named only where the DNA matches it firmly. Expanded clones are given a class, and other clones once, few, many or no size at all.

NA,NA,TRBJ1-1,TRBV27,TGTGCCAGCAGTTTGATGGCGAACACTGAAGCTTTCTTT,CASSLMANTEAFF
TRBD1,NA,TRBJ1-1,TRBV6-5,TGTGCCAGCAGTTACTGGACAGGGAACACTGAAGCTTTCTTT,CASSYWTGNTEAFF
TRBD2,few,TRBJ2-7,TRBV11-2,TGTGCCAGCAGCTTAGACGGGGAGGGCTACGAGCAGTACTTC,CASSLDGEGYEQYF
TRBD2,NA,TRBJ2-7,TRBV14,TGTGCCAGCAGCCGCGGACTAGCGCTGTCCTACGAGCAGTACTTC,CASSRGLALSYEQYF
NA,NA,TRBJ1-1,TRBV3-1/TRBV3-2,TGTGCCAGCAGCCAAGTGGCAGCTATGAACACTGAAGCTTTCTTT,CASSQVAAMNTEAFF
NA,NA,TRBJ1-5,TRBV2,TGTGCCAGCAGTGAAGCCAATCAGCCCCAGCATTTT,CASSEANQPQHF
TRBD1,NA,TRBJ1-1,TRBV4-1,TGCGCCAGCAGCCTGGCGGGACAGGGTAACACTGAAGCTTTCTTT,CASSLAGQGNTEAFF
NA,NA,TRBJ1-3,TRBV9,TGTGCCAGCAGCGTAGGTACAGGAGGAGGAAACACCATATATTTT,CASSVGTGGGNTIYF
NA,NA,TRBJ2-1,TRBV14,TGTGCCAGCAGCAAATCATTCCAGGGGCAGTTCTTC,CASSKSFQGQFF
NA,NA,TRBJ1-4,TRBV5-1,TGCGCCAGCAGCCCAGGGTCCTTAGGGGAAAAACTGTTTTTT,CASSPGSLGEKLFF
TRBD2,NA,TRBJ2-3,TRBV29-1,TGCAGCGTTCGAGGGAGGGGCACAGATACGCAGTATTTT,CSVRGRGTDTQYF
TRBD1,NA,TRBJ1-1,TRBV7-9,TGTGCCAGCAGCCACAGGGGAACTGAAGCTTTCTTT,CASSHRGTEAFF
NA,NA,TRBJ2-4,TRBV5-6,TGTGCCAGCAGCTTGACACAGGGTTCCTTCCTAAACATTCAGTACTTC,CASSLTQGSFLNIQYF
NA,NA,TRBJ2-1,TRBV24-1,TGTGCCACCAGTGATCCCCCCAGGGATGAGCAGTTCTTC,CATSDPPRDEQFF
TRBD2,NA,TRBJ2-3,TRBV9,TGTGCCAGCAGCCCAACCGGGACTAGCGGGGATACGCAGTATTTT,CASSPTGTSGDTQYF
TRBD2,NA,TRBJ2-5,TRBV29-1,TGCAGCGGTTTCAGTCAGTCTCTGCGGGAGGGCCTGGAGACCCAGTACTTC,CSGFSQSLREGLETQYF
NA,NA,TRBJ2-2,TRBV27,TGTGCCAGCAGTTTGAGCGGGGAGCTGTTTTTT,CASSLSGELFF
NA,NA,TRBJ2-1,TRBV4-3,TGCGCCAGCAGCCAAGATACGGTAGCTGCAGGTGAGCAGTTCTTC,CASSQDTVAAGEQFF
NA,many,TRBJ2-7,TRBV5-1,TGCGCCAGCAGCTTGACCACAGGGAATAGATACGAGCAGTACTTC,CASSLTTGNRYEQYF
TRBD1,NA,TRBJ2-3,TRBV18,TGTGCCAGCTCACTCCGGGACAGGGGGCTTTCTACGCAGTATTTT,CASSLRDRGLSTQYF
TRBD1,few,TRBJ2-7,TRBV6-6,TGTGCCAGCAGTCGGATTCCGGGACAGGGGACTAAGCAGTACTTC,CASSRIPGQGTKQYF
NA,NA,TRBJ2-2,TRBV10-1,TGCGCCAGCAGTGAGGGCTCCTCCACCGGGGAGCTGTTTTTT,CASSEGSSTGELFF
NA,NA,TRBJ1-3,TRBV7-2,TGTGCCAGCAGCCCGACCGGACAGAATGGAAACACCATATATTTT,CASSPTGQNGNTIYF
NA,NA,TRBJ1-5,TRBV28,TGTGCCAGCAGTTTTTTAGAACAGCCCCAGCATTTT,CASSFLEQPQHF
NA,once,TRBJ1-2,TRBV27,TGTGCCAGCAGTTTATCTAGGGGAAGGGGCTACACCTTC,CASSLSRGRGYTF
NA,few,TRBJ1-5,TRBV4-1,TGCGCCAGCAGCCAAGGGCAGGGCGGTCAGCCCCAGCATTTT,CASSQGQGGQPQHF
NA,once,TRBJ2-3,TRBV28,TGTGCCAGCTTAGGGTATCGAGGGGATACGCAGTATTTT,CASLGYRGDTQYF
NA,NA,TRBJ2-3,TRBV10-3,TGTGCCATCAGTGGTAGCGGTTCCAGCACAGATACGCAGTATTTT,CAISGSGSSTDTQYF
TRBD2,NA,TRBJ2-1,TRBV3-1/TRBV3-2,TGTGCCAGCAGCCAAGGGGGAGCGGGATTTGAGCAGTTCTTC,CASSQGGAGFEQFF
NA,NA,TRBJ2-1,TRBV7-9,TGTGCCAGCAGCCCGCGGAATACTCTGAATGAGCAGTTCTTC,CASSPRNTLNEQFF
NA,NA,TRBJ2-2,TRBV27,TGTGCCAGCAGTCGGAAGCCAGACAACACCGGGGAGCTGTTTTTT,CASSRKPDNTGELFF
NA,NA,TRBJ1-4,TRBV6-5,TGTGCCACCGGCAGGGCAGCAACTAATGAAAAACTGTTTTTT,CATGRAATNEKLFF
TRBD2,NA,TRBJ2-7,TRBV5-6,TGTGCCAGCAGCTCTCCGACTAGCGTCTACGAGCAGTACTTC,CASSSPTSVYEQYF
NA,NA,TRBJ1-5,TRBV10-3,TGTGCCATCAGTGAGAGTAACAATCAGCCCCAGCATTTT,CAISESNNQPQHF
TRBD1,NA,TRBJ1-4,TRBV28,TGTGCCAGCAGTTCGGCCGGGACAGCTAATGAAAAACTGTTTTTT,CASSSAGTANEKLFF
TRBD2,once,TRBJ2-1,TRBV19,TGTGCCAGTAGTCCCCCTAGGGCGGGAGCTCTCAATGAGCAGTTCTTC,CASSPPRAGALNEQFF
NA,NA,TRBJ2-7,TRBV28,TGTGCCAGCACTCAAAGCTTAGGTACCTCCTACGAGCAGTACTTC,CASTQSLGTSYEQYF
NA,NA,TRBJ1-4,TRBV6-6,TGTGCCAGCAAGGTACAGGCCAATGAAAAACTGTTTTTT,CASKVQANEKLFF
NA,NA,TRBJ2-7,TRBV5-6,TGTGCCAGCAGCTTGTCTGCACTTAACTCCTACGAGCAGTACTTC,CASSLSALNSYEQYF
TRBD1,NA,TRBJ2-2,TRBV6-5,TGTGCCAGCAGTTACCCGACAGGGGGCAGCACCGGGGAGCTGTTTTTT,CASSYPTGGSTGELFF
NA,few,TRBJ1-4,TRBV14,TGTGCCAGCAGCCCAACGGGGGGCGACGGTGAAAAACTGTTTTTT,CASSPTGGDGEKLFF
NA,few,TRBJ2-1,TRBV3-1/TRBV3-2,TGTGCCAGCAGCCAAGACGAGAGCTCCTACAATGAGCAGTTCTTC,CASSQDESSYNEQFF
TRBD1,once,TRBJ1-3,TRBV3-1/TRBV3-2,TGTGCCAGCAGCCCGGACAGGGGGTTTACCTCTGGAAACACCATATATTTT,CASSPDRGFTSGNTIYF
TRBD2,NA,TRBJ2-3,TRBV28,TGTGCCAGCAGTTTGCCACTAGCGGGACGGGGTACGCAGTATTTT,CASSLPLAGRGTQYF
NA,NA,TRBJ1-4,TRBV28,TGTGCCAGCAGTTTAGCGGGGCGGGAAAAACTGTTTTTT,CASSLAGREKLFF